Sequencing of this T cell receptor beta chain was carried out in a study of T cell responses to AZD1222 COVID-19 vaccine. The study's findings and limits: Clonal diversity may have been underestimated in mostly white British donors.

As concerns this clone: The antigen remains undetermined.

V was pared by 8 bases and J by 5 bases, with 8 bases of the junction left unmatched. CDR1 and CDR2 (germline): SNHLY, FYNNEI. CDR3 length equals 13 residues. The assay was immunoSEQ multiplex PCR, and TCRdb's table has in-frame clones only and misses some. The sample shows approximately 80,000 clones, approximately 83% of them seen only once. The V and J genes are TRBV2 and TRBJ1-1; 7 bases align to TRBD1. This sequence originates from an adult who received the AZD1222 COVID-19 vaccine. Source: peripheral blood, taken 28 days after the second AZD1222 dose. The CDR3 region is CASSWTGGTEAFF. DNA for the CDR3: TGTGCCAGCTCATGGACAGGTGGGACTGAAGCTTTCTTT.